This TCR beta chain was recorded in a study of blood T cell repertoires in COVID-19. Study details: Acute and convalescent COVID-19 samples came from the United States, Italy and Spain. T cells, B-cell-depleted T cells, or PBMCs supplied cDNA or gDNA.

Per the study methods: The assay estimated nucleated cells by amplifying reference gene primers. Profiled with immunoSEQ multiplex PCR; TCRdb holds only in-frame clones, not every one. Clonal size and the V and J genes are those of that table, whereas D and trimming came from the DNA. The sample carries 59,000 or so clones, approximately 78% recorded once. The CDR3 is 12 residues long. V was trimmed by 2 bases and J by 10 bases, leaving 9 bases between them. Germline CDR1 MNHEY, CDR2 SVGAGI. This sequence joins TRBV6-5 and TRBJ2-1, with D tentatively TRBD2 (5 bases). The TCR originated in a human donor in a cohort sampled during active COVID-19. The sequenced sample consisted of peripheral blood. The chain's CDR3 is CASSYPPSEQFF. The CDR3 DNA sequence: TGTGCCAGCAGTTACCCCCCTAGCGAGCAGTTCTTC.